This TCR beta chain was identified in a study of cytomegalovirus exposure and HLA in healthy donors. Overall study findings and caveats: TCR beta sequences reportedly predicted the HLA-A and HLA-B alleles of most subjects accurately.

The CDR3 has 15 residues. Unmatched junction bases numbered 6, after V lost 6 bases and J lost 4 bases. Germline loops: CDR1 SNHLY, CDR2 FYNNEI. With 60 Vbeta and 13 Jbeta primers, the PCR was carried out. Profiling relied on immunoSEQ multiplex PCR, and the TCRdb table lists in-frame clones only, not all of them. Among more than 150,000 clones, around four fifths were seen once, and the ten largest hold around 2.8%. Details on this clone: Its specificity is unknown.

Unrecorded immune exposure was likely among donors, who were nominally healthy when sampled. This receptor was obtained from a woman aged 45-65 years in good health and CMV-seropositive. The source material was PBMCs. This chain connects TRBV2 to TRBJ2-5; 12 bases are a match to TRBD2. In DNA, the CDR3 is TGTGCCAGCAGCCTGACTAGCGGGGGAGGAGAGACCCAGTACTTC. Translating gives CASSLTSGGGETQYF.